A single sample is the source of the 18 T cell receptor beta chains below, sequenced in a study of blood T cell repertoires in COVID-19. Produced via immunoSEQ multiplex PCR; TCRdb's table is partial and in-frame only. The repertoire holds some 90,000 clones, with approximately 84% as singletons. The sequencing input was peripheral blood. These receptors all stem from a man between 60 and 75 years old with acute or convalescent COVID-19.

This clone was counted a single time. This sequence joins TRBV5-4 and TRBJ2-5; D is perhaps TRBD2 (6 bases). Germline values: CDR1 SGHNT, CDR2 YYREEE (reference sequence). Trimming took 3 bases from V and 0 from J, leaving 12 bases between them. CDR3 size: 15 residues. CDR3 region: CASSSGLGNQETQYF. The CDR3 DNA is TGTGCCAGCAGCTCGGGACTGGGAAACCAAGAGACCCAGTACTTC.

The chain joins TRBV5-6 to TRBJ1-5, with 8 positions matching TRBD1. J gave up 3 bases and V 3 bases, and 2 bases lay outside the gene matches. This CDR3 has 14 amino acids. Germline V gives CDR1 SGHDT, CDR2 YYEEEE. CDR3 nucleotide sequence: TGTGCCAGCAGCTGGACAGGGAACAATCAGCCCCAGCATTTT. This codes for CASSWTGNNQPQHF.

The chain has TRBV25-1 and TRBJ2-5; a weak D match, TRBD1 (6 bases). The CDR3 is 14 amino acids. The ends were cut back, 6 bases at V and 4 bases at J, with 15 bases in the middle. The germline V gene encodes CDR1 MGHDK and CDR2 SYGVNS. The CDR3 is CASRSNRVAETQYF. CDR3 DNA sequence: TGTGCCAGCAGATCGAACAGGGTTGCAGAGACCCAGTACTTC.

The rearrangement links TRBV6-5 to TRBJ1-6, with D perhaps TRBD1 (5 bases). V gave up 5 bases and J gave up 4 bases, with 12 bases separating them. The CDR3 covers 15 residues. Germline CDR1 MNHEY, CDR2 SVGAGI. The CDR3 DNA is TGTGCCAGCAGTCCGGGGGGTTGGTATAATTCACCCCTCCACTTT. Translating it yields CASSPGGWYNSPLHF.

The V gene is TRBV20-1, the J gene TRBJ1-2; D is ambiguous. The germline V gene encodes CDR1 DFQATT and CDR2 SNEGSKA (reference sequence). V was shortened by 3 bases and J by 0 bases, with 8 bases between the two germline ends. This CDR3 comprises 13 residues. The CDR3 DNA is TGCAGTGCTAGTCCCCAGGCTAACTATGGCTACACCTTC. It translates to CSASPQANYGYTF.

In DNA, the CDR3 is TGCAGCGTTGTTAGGGGCGCGAACACTGAAGCTTTCTTT. This translates into CSVVRGANTEAFF. The V and J genes are TRBV29-1 and TRBJ1-1, with a possible D match to TRBD1 (5 bases). V was cut by 4 bases and J by 1 base, with 10 bases left in between. The CDR3 extends over 13 amino acids. CDR1 and CDR2 (germline): SQVTM, ANQGSEA.

For the CDR3, the DNA is TGTGCCAGCAGCCAGGACACTAACTATGGCTACACCTTC. This encodes CASSQDTNYGYTF. This chain connects TRBV7-2 to TRBJ1-2, with D possibly matching TRBD1 (5 bases). Trimming took off 5 bases at V and 0 bases at J, with 7 bases between the two ends. The length of the CDR3 is 13 residues. Germline CDR1 is SGHTA and CDR2 is FQGNSA. Filled out from reference TRBV7-2 and TRBJ1-2, the complete variable domain reads GAGVSQSPSNKVTEKGKDVELRCDPISGHTALYWYRQSLGQGLEFLIYFQGNSAPDKSGLPSDRFSAERTGGSVSTLTIQRTQQEDSAVYLCASSQDTNYGYTFGSGTRLTVV.

Here the CDR3 DNA reads TGTGCCGAGGCGGGGGCTAGAGGCGGGGAGCTGTTTTTT. Protein product: CAEAGARGGELFF. This chain joins TRBV19 and TRBJ2-2; TRBD2 is a possible D gene (7 bases). The germline V gene has CDR1 LNHDA and CDR2 SQIVND (reference sequence). The CDR3 has 13 residues. Trimming took 11 bases from V and 7 from J, leaving 17 bases between them. Supplemented by reference TRBV19 and TRBJ2-2, the full variable domain reads DGGITQSPKYLFRKEGQNVTLSCEQNLNHDAMYWYRQDPGQGLRLIYYSQIVNDFQKGDIAEGYSVSREKKESFPLTVTSAQKNPTAFYLCAEAGARGGELFFGEGSRLTVL.

The chain joins TRBV7-8 to TRBJ2-1; 11 positions match TRBD1. With V trimmed by 1 base and J by 4 bases, 12 bases remained unmatched. Germline V gene sequence: CDR1 SGHVS, CDR2 FQNEAQ. This CDR3 has 19 amino acids. The CDR3 loop reads CASSLVGQGAFVRYNEQFF. DNA of the CDR3: TGTGCCAGCAGCTTAGTTGGACAGGGGGCATTTGTGAGATACAATGAGCAGTTCTTC.

The rearrangement joins TRBV15 to TRBJ2-7; 10 nucleotides match TRBD1. This CDR3 comprises 15 residues. The V segment lost 1 base and the J segment 5 bases; nucleotides outside the gene matches: 5. The V gene's germline CDR1 is LNHNV and CDR2 YYDKDF (reference sequence). The CDR3, as DNA: TGTGCCACCAGCAGAGCCGGGACAGGGGTTAACGAGCAGTACTTC. This gives the protein CATSRAGTGVNEQYF.

This chain connects TRBV28 to TRBJ2-1, with 7 bases lining up with TRBD1. The germline CDR1 and CDR2 sequences are MDHEN and SYDVKM. J was trimmed by 2 bases and V by 7 bases; bases with no gene match: 8. This CDR3 is built from 15 residues. As DNA, the CDR3 is TGTGCCAGCAACCGACAGGGACCGGCCTACAATGAGCAGTTCTTC. Amino acid sequence: CASNRQGPAYNEQFF.

There are many counts of this clone. The chain combines TRBV19 with TRBJ2-7; 8 bases are a match to TRBD1. Per the germline V gene, CDR1 is LNHDA and CDR2 is SQIVND (reference sequence). V shed 5 bases, J shed 0 bases, and the junction held 3 bases outside the gene matches. The CDR3 loop spans 14 amino acids. CDR3 amino acids: CASSYRGSSYEQYF. The CDR3 DNA reads TGTGCCAGTAGTTACAGGGGGAGCTCCTACGAGCAGTACTTC.

This clone was seen more than once but under ten times. The chain recombines TRBV5-8 with TRBJ1-1; no clear D gene. Trimming took 5 bases from V and 5 from J, leaving 16 bases between them. The CDR3 loop spans 14 amino acids. The germline V gene encodes CDR1 SGHTS and CDR2 YDEGEE. The CDR3 is CASSFSGWATEAFF. CDR3 sequence (DNA): TGTGCCAGCAGTTTCTCGGGGTGGGCTACTGAAGCTTTCTTT.

This sequence joins TRBV6-2 or TRBV6-3 and TRBJ2-7, with TRBD2 identical over 11 bases. From germline, CDR1 is MNHEY and CDR2 SVGEGT. The junction had 7 bases not matched to a gene; V was cut back by 3 bases and J by 0 bases. The CDR3 is 17 amino acids. CDR3 in amino acids: CASSYPRTSGLSYEQYF. In DNA form, the CDR3 reads TGTGCCAGCAGTTATCCCCGGACTAGCGGGCTCTCCTACGAGCAGTACTTC.

The chain employs TRBV6-5 and TRBJ1-1, with TRBD1 matching 7 bases. V trimming: 7 bases; J trimming: 0 bases; junction bases outside the gene matches: 8. Germline assignment: CDR1 MNHEY and CDR2 SVGAGI. The CDR3 consists of 15 residues. CDR3 residues: CASKTNTGVNTEAFF. The CDR3 nucleotides read TGTGCCAGCAAAACCAACACAGGGGTGAACACTGAAGCTTTCTTT.

The V gene is TRBV7-2, the J gene TRBJ1-4; 7 bases match TRBD1. The CDR3 runs 15 residues. V shed 5 bases and J 4 bases; nucleotides not matched to a gene: 7. CDR1 and CDR2 (germline): SGHTA, FQGNSA. CDR3 loop: CASSVNRGLNEKLFF. CDR3 DNA: TGTGCCAGCAGCGTAAACAGGGGACTTAATGAAAAACTGTTTTTT.

This chain joins TRBV5-1 and TRBJ2-7, with D perhaps TRBD2 (6 bases). With 3 bases removed from V and 0 bases from J, the gap between germline ends came to 7 bases. Germline V gene lookup returns CDR1 SGHRS and CDR2 YFSETQ. This CDR3 spans 13 amino acids. The CDR3 spells CASSWGGSYEQYF. The CDR3 DNA sequence: TGCGCCAGCAGCTGGGGAGGCTCCTACGAGCAGTACTTC. Filled out from reference TRBV5-1 and TRBJ2-7, the complete variable domain reads KAGVTQTPRYLIKTRGQQVTLSCSPISGHRSVSWYQQTPGQGLQFLFEYFSETQRNKGNFPGRFSGRQFSNSRSEMNVSTLELGDSALYLCASSWGGSYEQYFGPGTRLTVT.

The chain has TRBV3-1 (or the pseudogene TRBV3-2) and TRBJ2-1; 7 bases are shared with TRBD1. The germline V gene encodes CDR1 LGHDT and CDR2 YNNKEL (reference sequence). The CDR3 covers 14 residues. V lost 2 bases to trimming and J lost 6 bases; unmatched junction nucleotides: 4. The CDR3 here is CASSQRQGFNEQFF. CDR3 coding DNA: TGTGCCAGCAGCCAAAGACAGGGATTCAATGAGCAGTTCTTC.